This TCR beta chain is drawn from a study of post-analysis software for immune sequencing data (dated by TCRdb to about 2015). Context from the whole study: Disease courses on record covered relapsing-remitting, secondary progressive and progressive-relapsing multiple sclerosis, though some patients had no subtype annotation. The patient repertoires were set against approximately 10 previously published healthy control repertoires from donors whose ages ranged from about 6 to 25 years. A subset of samples was prepared in parallel using single-end sample barcoding, then pooled and co-amplified after Illumina adapter ligation.

TCR beta repertoires were profiled from peripheral blood of roughly 13 young patients with multiple sclerosis to demonstrate the VDJtools post-analysis software. Multiple sclerosis patients were children and adolescents aged roughly 6 to 17 years. Measured from the cysteine to the phenylalanine, the CDR3 is 16 residues long. Of the read, only the CDR3 DNA is kept; its 48 bases are in frame from base 1. The germline V and J ends show losses of 0 bases and 7 bases respectively, and no gene match explains 9 bases of the junction. CDR1 LNHNV and CDR2 YYDKDF were looked up in the germline V gene (reference sequence). The method behind the library was PCR. The sample was run on an Illumina HiSeq 2500. To reduce PCR and sequencing biases, unique molecular identifiers were built into the TCR beta cDNA libraries. Per 1 to 10 million input T cells, approximately 500,000 cDNA molecules were obtained, such that each molecule approximated one T cell. The patient libraries were prepared and sequenced using the same protocol as the earlier healthy control dataset. Samples belonging to the same batch were prepared together, multiplexed and sequenced on a shared HiSeq lane. The original pipeline was this. Raw barcoded reads were processed with MIGEC, and single-read molecular identifier groups were discarded before consensus assembly and CDR3 extraction. Clonotype tables were post-analysed with VDJtools, and diversity was normalized by down-sampling all datasets to the smallest sample size. Repertoire overlap clustering matched CDR3 amino acid but not nucleotide sequences to correct batch-related cross-sample contamination. The public sequencing data were trimmed at Q25 with fastp and processed into clonotypes with MiXCR by TCRdb, which kept only in-frame beta chains. Rows merge per CDR3 protein into single entries with the most common DNA and genes. TCRdb, not the authors, supplied the V and J calls. This sample has some 700,000 distinct CDR3 sequences in its table, and around 64% of those were observed once. The ten largest clones represent approximately 10% of the sample.

The research as a whole found: The multiple sclerosis patient group was slightly younger than the control group. Direct clustering with F measure showed strong co-clustering of samples prepared in the same batch, prompting a batch-effect correction. Normalized Chao1 diversity was significantly lower in multiple sclerosis patients than controls, suggesting substantial peripheral T-cell clonal expansion. About 5 TRBV segments, including TRBV5-6, TRBV5-1 and TRBV20-1, were significantly more frequent in patients than controls.

To note about this clonotype: There is no known antigen for this receptor. No base-level quality is on record; no much larger clone is a single base apart.

The chain uses TRBV15 and TRBJ2-1; 7 bases in between match TRBD2. Sequenced sample: blood. This TCR was sampled from a girl aged 2-10 years with multiple sclerosis. The nucleotide sequence reads TGTGCCACCAGCAGAGATGTGGCTAGCGGATATAATGAGCAGTTCTTC. Translated, it reads CATSRDVASGYNEQFF. Here the CDR3 is joined to the reference TRBV15 and TRBJ2-1 genes, and the full variable domain is: DAMVIQNPRYQVTQFGKPVTLSCSQTLNHNVMYWYQQKSSQAPKLLFHYYDKDFNNEADTPDNFQSRRPNTSFCFLDIRSPGLGDTAMYLCATSRDVASGYNEQFFGPGTRLTVL.